This T cell receptor (beta chain) was identified in a study of Graves' ophthalmopathy and Graves' hyperthyroidism. Study-wide results and limits: Blood samples also showed most expanded thyroid clonotypes exceeding 0.001 frequency.

Amplification of TCR beta CDR3 regions used RNA transcripts. Scientists carried out first-round RT-PCR using HTBI primers and then a second-round multiplex PCR. TCRdb re-analysed the multiplex PCR reads in MiXCR, keeping a single row per CDR3 protein. The table shows 600,000 to 650,000 distinct CDR3 sequences, with around a fifth occurring only once. Stable hyperthyroidism meant no progression to ophthalmopathy within 18 months of follow-up. Orbital computed tomography, thyroid ultrasound, TRAb, serum thyroxine and clinical symptoms formed the basis of diagnosis. Germline CDR1 is SGHTA and CDR2 is FQGNSA. Trimming pared 4 bases from V and 6 bases from J, leaving 18 bases between. The CDR3 runs 15 residues. Notes on this clonotype: Its antigen is not identified.

The chain recombines TRBV7-2 with TRBJ1-1; perhaps TRBD1 as D (6 bases). The specimen sequenced was peripheral blood. The receptor was derived from a woman younger than 30 with stable Graves' hyperthyroidism. Some clones in this sample may be carry-over from other donors' samples. CDR3 bases: TGTGCCAGCAGCTACCTCGGGGGGGGCGCCCCTGAAGCTTTCTTT. Translation: CASSYLGGGAPEAFF.